This record covers a single TCR beta chain. Its matching antigen is unknown. Regions amplified from RNA transcripts were the TCR beta CDR3 regions. TCR CDR3 underwent first-round RT-PCR with the HTBI primer set. In TCRdb, the multiplex PCR reads were re-called with MiXCR into one record per CDR3 protein. The sample includes 300,000 to 450,000 distinct CDR3 sequences, around a sixth seen only once; the top ten take 40%. Each 10 ml fresh peripheral blood draw supplied the PBMCs. The V end lost 2 bases, the J end lost 5 bases, and 9 bases lay between the germline ends. The CDR3 extends over 13 amino acids. CDR1 is SNHLY and CDR2 is FYNNEI in the germline V gene. This sample is drawn from a study of T cells in Graves' hyperthyroidism and ophthalmopathy. Study overall: The initial diagnosis was the point when peripheral blood was collected, ahead of any treatment.

Study-level points and caveats: Most clonotypes expanded in thyroid above 0.001 were likewise present in blood. Before onset, by a median of around 6.4 months, the model predicted ophthalmopathy.

The V and J genes are TRBV2 and TRBJ1-1; no reliable D call. The sequencing sample was made of blood. The sequence derives from a young man with Graves' ophthalmopathy. CDR3 bases: TGTGCCAGCAGTGAACCCCGGGGAACTGAAGCTTTCTTT. Protein: CASSEPRGTEAFF.